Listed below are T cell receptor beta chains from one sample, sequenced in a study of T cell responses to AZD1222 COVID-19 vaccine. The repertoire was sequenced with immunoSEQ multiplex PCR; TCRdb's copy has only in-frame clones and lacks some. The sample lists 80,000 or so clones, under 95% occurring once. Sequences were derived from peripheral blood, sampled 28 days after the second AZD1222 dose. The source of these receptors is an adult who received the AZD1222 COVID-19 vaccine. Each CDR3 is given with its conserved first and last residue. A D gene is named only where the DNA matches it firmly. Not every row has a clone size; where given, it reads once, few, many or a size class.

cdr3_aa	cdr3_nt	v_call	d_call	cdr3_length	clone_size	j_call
CASSPSGTGIHPQHF	TGTGCCAGCTCACCTTCCGGGACAGGAATCCATCCCCAGCATTTT	TRBV18	TRBD1	15	-	TRBJ1-5
CASSLRGLEGAAYNEQFF	TGTGCCAGCAGCCTTAGGGGATTAGAGGGAGCGGCCTACAATGAGCAGTTCTTC	TRBV11-3	-	18	-	TRBJ2-1
CASTQPRTSGGNEQFF	TGTGCCAGCACCCAACCCCGGACTAGCGGGGGCAATGAGCAGTTCTTC	TRBV2	TRBD2	16	-	TRBJ2-1
CASTDLERTEAFF	TGTGCCAGCACCGACCTTGAGAGGACTGAAGCTTTCTTT	TRBV2	-	13	-	TRBJ1-1
CASSNLMGRSYEQYF	TGTGCCAGCAGCAACTTGATGGGGAGGTCCTACGAGCAGTACTTC	TRBV5-4	-	15	-	TRBJ2-7
CASSLGSGHPNEQFF	TGTGCCAGCAGCTTAGGGTCGGGCCACCCCAATGAGCAGTTCTTC	TRBV11-2	-	15	-	TRBJ2-1
CASSHTLSSGSSEQFF	TGTGCCAGCAGTCACACCTTGTCTAGCGGGAGCAGTGAGCAGTTCTTC	TRBV6-6	TRBD2	16	-	TRBJ2-1
CASSQPASVSTDTQYF	TGTGCCAGCAGCCAACCCGCTAGCGTCAGCACAGATACGCAGTATTTT	TRBV3-1/TRBV3-2	-	16	-	TRBJ2-3
CASSPRGISYEQYF	TGTGCCAGCAGCCCCCGGGGGATCTCCTACGAGCAGTACTTC	TRBV7-9	-	14	-	TRBJ2-7
CASSEDRNQPQHF	TGTGCCAGCAGCGAAGACAGAAATCAGCCCCAGCATTTT	TRBV7-8	-	13	-	TRBJ1-5
CASLGTSGTYEQYF	TGCGCCAGTCTAGGGACTAGCGGGACCTACGAGCAGTACTTC	TRBV10-1	TRBD2	14	-	TRBJ2-7
CASSSSGNYEQFF	TGTGCCAGCAGCTCAAGCGGGAACTATGAGCAGTTCTTC	TRBV6-5	TRBD2	13	-	TRBJ2-1
CASSLTGQGAKEQYF	TGCGCCAGCAGCCTGACGGGACAGGGGGCGAAGGAGCAGTACTTC	TRBV5-1	TRBD1	15	few	TRBJ2-7
CASSRTSGSNEQFF	TGTGCCAGCAGTAGGACTAGCGGGAGCAATGAGCAGTTCTTC	TRBV27	TRBD2	14	-	TRBJ2-1
CASSLAVSTNEKLFF	TGTGCCAGCAGCTTGGCCGTCTCAACTAATGAAAAACTGTTTTTT	TRBV5-5	-	15	-	TRBJ1-4
CASSSGTGWYEQYF	TGTGCCAGTAGTAGCGGGACAGGGTGGTACGAGCAGTACTTC	TRBV19	TRBD1	14	-	TRBJ2-7
CASSLSGGRNQPQHF	TGTGCCAGCAGTTTATCAGGGGGTAGGAATCAGCCCCAGCATTTT	TRBV27	-	15	-	TRBJ1-5
CASSPPGGGTEAFF	TGTGCCAGCAGCCCTCCCGGGGGGGGGACTGAAGCTTTCTTT	TRBV7-3	-	14	-	TRBJ1-1
CASSPGQGNYGYTF	TGTGCCAGCAGCCCTGGACAGGGAAACTATGGCTACACCTTC	TRBV5-6	TRBD1	14	-	TRBJ1-2
CASSFVKAGGYTF	TGTGCCAGCAGTTTTGTGAAGGCTGGTGGCTACACCTTC	TRBV12-3/TRBV12-4	-	13	once	TRBJ1-2
CASRAGNLTGLAHYEQYF	TGCGCCAGTCGCGCAGGAAACCTAACGGGACTAGCGCATTACGAGCAGTACTTC	TRBV5-1	TRBD2	18	once	TRBJ2-7
CASSLAGLAPSTDTQYF	TGTGCCAGCAGCTTAGCAGGGTTAGCGCCTAGCACAGATACGCAGTATTTT	TRBV7-6	-	17	-	TRBJ2-3
CASSLGGGSYNEQFF	TGTGCCAGCAGCTTAGGGGGCGGGTCCTACAATGAGCAGTTCTTC	TRBV7-2	-	15	-	TRBJ2-1
CASSLDRGSNEKLFF	TGCGCCAGCAGCTTGGACAGGGGTTCAAATGAAAAACTGTTTTTT	TRBV5-1	TRBD1	15	-	TRBJ1-4
CATSRDQGAMSSHNEQFF	TGTGCCACCAGCAGAGATCAAGGAGCCATGAGCTCCCACAATGAGCAGTTCTTC	TRBV15	-	18	-	TRBJ2-1
CATSPDRADYTGELFF	TGTGCCACCAGCCCCGACAGGGCCGATTACACCGGGGAGCTGTTTTTT	TRBV15	TRBD1	16	once	TRBJ2-2
CASSQELDRFRPQHF	TGTGCCAGCAGCCAAGAGTTGGACAGGTTTCGGCCCCAGCATTTT	TRBV3-1/TRBV3-2	TRBD1	15	-	TRBJ1-5
CATRGGSTDTQYF	TGTGCCACCAGAGGCGGGAGCACAGATACGCAGTATTTT	TRBV15	-	13	-	TRBJ2-3